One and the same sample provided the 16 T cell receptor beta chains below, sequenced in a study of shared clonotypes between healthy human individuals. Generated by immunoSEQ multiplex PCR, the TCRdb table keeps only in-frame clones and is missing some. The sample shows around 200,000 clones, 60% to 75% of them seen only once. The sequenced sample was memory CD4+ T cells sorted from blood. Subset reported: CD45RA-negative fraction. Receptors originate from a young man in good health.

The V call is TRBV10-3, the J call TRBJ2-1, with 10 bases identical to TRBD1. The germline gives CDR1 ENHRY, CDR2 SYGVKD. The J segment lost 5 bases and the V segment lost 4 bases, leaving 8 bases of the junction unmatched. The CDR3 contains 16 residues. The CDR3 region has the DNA TGTGCCATCAGTGGAGCCGGGACAGGGGAACACAATGAGCAGTTCTTC. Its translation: CAISGAGTGEHNEQFF.

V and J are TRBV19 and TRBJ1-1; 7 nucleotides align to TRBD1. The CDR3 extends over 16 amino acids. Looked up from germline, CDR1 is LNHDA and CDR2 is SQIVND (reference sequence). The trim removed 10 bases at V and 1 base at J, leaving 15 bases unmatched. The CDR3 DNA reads TGTGCCACCAGGGGAGGGGGCGGTTATGGGAACACTGAAGCTTTCTTT. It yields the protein CATRGGGGYGNTEAFF.

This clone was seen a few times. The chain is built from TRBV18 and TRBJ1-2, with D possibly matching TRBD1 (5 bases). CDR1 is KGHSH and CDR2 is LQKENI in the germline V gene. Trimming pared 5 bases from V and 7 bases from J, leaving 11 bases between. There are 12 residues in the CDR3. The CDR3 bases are TGTGCCAGCTCAGTGGACATTGGTGGCTACACCTTC. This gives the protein CASSVDIGGYTF.

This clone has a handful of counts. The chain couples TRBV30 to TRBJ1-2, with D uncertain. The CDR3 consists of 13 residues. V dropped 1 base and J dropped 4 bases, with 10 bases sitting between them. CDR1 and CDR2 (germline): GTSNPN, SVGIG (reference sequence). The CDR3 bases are TGTGCCTGGAGTGGGGGTGCTTCCTATGGCTACACCTTC. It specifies CAWSGGASYGYTF.

CDR3 residues: CASSLGTWDEQYF. The CDR3 DNA is TGTGCCAGCAGCTTAGGGACATGGGACGAGCAGTACTTC. The V and J genes are TRBV7-3 and TRBJ2-7; weak D call: TRBD1 (6 bases). There are 13 residues in the CDR3. Trimming took 2 bases from V and 5 from J, leaving 10 bases between them. CDR1 SGHTA and CDR2 FQGTGA come from the germline V gene.

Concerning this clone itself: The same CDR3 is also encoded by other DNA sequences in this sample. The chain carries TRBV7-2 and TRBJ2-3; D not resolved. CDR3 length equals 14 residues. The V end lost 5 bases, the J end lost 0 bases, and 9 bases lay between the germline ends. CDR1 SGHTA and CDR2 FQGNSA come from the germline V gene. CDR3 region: CASSQIPSTDTQYF. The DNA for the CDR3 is TGTGCCAGCAGCCAAATTCCGAGCACAGATACGCAGTATTTT.

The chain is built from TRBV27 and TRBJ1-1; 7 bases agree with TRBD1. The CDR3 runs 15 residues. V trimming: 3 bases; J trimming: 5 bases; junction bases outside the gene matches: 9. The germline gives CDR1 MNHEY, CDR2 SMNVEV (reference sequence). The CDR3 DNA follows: TGTGCCAGCAGTTTTTCGAGACAGGGTGGGACTGAAGCTTTCTTT. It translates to CASSFSRQGGTEAFF.

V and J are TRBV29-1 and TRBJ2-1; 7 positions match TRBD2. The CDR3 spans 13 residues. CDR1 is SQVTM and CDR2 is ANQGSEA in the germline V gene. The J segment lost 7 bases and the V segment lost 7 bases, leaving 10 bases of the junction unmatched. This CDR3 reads CSELASGQNEQFF. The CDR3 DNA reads TGCAGCGAACTAGCGAGCGGCCAGAATGAGCAGTTCTTC.

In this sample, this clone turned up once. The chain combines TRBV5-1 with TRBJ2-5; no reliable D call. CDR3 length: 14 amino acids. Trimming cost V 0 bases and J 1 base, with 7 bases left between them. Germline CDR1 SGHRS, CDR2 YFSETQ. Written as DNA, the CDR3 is TGCGCCAGCAGCTTGGCCCCGGGCCAAGAGACCCAGTACTTC. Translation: CASSLAPGQETQYF.

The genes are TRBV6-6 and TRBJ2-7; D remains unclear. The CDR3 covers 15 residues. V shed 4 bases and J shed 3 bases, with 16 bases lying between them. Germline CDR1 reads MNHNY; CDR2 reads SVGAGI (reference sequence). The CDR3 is CASSSPSLTSYEQYF. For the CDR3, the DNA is TGTGCCAGCAGTTCCCCCTCGCTTACGAGCTACGAGCAGTACTTC.

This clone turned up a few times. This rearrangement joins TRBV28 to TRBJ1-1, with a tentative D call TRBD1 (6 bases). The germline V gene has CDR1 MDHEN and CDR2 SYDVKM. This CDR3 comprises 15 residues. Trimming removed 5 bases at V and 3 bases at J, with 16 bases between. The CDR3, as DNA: TGTGCCAGCAGTATCTCGGGGGAGGGGGACACTGAAGCTTTCTTT. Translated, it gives CASSISGEGDTEAFF.

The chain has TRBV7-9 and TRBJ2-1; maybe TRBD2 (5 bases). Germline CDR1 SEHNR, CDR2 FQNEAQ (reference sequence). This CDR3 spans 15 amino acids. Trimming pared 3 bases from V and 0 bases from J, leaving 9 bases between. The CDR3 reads CASSFILASYNEQFF. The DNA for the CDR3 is TGTGCCAGCAGCTTTATCCTAGCCTCCTACAATGAGCAGTTCTTC.

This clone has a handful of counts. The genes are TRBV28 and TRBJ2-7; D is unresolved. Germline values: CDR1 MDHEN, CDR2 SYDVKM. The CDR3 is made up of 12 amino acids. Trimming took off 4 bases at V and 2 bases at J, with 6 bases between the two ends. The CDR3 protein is CASSSRTYEQYF. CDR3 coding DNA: TGTGCCAGCAGTTCCCGAACCTACGAGCAGTACTTC.

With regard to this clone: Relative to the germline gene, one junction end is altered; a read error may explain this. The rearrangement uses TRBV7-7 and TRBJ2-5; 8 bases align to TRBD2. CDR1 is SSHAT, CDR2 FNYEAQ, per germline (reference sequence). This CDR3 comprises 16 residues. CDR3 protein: CASTFGGPGGGETQYF. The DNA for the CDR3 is TGTGCTAGCACCTTCGGAGGACCCGGGGGGGGAGAGACCCAGTACTTC.

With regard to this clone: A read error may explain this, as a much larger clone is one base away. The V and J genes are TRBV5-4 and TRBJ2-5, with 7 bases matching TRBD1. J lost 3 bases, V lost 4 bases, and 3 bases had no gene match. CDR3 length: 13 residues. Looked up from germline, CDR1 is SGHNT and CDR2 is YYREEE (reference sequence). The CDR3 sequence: CASSRDSEETQYF. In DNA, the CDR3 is TGTGCCAGCAGCCGGGACAGCGAAGAGACCCAGTACTTC.

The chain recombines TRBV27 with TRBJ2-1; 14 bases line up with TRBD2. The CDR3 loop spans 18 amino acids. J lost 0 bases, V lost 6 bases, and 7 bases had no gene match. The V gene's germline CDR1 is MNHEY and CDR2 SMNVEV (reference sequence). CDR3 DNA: TGTGCCAGCAGACCGGGACTAGCGGGAGCTGGCTCCTACAATGAGCAGTTCTTC. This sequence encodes CASRPGLAGAGSYNEQFF.